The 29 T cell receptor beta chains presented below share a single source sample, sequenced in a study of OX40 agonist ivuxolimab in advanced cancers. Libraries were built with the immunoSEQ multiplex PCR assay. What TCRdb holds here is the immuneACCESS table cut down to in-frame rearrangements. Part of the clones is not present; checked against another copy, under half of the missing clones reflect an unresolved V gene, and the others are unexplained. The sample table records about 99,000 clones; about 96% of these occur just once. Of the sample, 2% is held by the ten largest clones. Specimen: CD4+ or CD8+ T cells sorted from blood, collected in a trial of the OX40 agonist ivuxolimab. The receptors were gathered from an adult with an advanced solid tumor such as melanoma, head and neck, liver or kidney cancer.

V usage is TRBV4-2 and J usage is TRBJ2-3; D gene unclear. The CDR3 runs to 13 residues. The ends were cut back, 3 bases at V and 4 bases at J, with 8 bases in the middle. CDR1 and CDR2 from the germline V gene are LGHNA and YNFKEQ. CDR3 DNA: TGTGCCAGCAGCCAGTTAGCATCAGATACGCAGTATTTT. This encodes CASSQLASDTQYF.

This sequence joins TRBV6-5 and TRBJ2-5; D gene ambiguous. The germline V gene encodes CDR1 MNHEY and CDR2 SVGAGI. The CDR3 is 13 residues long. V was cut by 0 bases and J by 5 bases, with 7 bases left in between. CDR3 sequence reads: CASSYSNRETQYF. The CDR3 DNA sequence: TGTGCCAGCAGTTACTCGAACCGGGAGACCCAGTACTTC.

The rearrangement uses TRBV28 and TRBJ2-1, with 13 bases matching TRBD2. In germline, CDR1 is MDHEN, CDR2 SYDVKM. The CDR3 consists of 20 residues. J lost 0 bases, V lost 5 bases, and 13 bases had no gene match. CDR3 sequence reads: CASSPLSAGLAGSSYNEQFF. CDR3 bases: TGTGCCAGCAGTCCGTTGTCCGCGGGACTAGCGGGAAGCTCCTACAATGAGCAGTTCTTC.

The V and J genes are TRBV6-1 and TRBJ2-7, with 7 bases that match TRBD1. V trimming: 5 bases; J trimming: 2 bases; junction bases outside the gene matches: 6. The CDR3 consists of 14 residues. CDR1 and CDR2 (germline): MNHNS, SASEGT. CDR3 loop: CASSSTGTAYEQYF. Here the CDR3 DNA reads TGTGCCAGCAGTTCAACCGGGACAGCCTACGAGCAGTACTTC.

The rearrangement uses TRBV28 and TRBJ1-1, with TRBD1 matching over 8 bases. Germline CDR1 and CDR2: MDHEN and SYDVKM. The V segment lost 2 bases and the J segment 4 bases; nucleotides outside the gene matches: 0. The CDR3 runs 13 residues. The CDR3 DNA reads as TGTGCCAGCAGTTTACAGGGGGCCACTGAAGCTTTCTTT. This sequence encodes CASSLQGATEAFF.

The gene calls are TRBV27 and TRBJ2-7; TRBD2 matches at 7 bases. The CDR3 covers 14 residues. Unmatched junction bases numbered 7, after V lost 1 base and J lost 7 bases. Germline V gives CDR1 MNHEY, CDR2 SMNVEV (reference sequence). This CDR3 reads CASSLLSSGEEQYF. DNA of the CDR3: TGTGCCAGCAGTTTATTGTCTAGCGGAGAGGAGCAGTACTTC.

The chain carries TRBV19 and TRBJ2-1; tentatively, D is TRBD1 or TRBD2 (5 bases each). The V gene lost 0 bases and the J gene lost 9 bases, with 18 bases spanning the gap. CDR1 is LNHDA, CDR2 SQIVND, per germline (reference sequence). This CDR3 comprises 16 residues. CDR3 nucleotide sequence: TGTGCCAGTAGTATAGAAAGGGACGGGGCCTTCCCTGAGCAGTTCTTC. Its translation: CASSIERDGAFPEQFF.

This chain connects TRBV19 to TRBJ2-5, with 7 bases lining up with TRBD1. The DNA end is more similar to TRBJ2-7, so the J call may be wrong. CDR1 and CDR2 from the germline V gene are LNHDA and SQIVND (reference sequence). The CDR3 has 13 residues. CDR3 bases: TGTGCCAGTAGTTCTACAGGGGCCTACGAGCAGTACTTC. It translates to CASSSTGAYEQYF.

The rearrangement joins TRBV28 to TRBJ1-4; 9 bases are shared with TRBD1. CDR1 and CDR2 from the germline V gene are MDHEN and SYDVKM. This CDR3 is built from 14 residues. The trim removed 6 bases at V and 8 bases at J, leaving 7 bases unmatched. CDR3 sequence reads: CASSIGTGLEKLFF. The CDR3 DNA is TGTGCCAGCAGCATCGGGACAGGGTTGGAAAAACTGTTTTTT.

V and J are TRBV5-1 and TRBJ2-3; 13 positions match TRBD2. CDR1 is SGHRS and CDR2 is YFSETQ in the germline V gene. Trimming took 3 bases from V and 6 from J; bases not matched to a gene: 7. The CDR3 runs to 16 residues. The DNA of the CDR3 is TGCGCCAGCAGCTATAGGACTAGCGGGAGTGGGGATACGCAGTATTTT. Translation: CASSYRTSGSGDTQYF.

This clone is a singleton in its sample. The CDR3 bases are TGTGCCAGCAGTTTAGGGGAAGGACAGCCCCAGCATTTT. It encodes CASSLGEGQPQHF. The V and J genes are TRBV27 and TRBJ1-5; D is undetermined. From germline, CDR1 is MNHEY and CDR2 SMNVEV (reference sequence). This CDR3 is 13 amino acids long. Trimming cost V 2 bases and J 7 bases, with 9 bases left between them.

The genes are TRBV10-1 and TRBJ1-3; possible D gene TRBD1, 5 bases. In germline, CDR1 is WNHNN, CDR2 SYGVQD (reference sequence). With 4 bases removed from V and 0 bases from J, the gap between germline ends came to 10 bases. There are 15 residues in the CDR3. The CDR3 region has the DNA TGCGCCAGCAGTGGGCCGGGACCCTCTGGAAACACCATATATTTT. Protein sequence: CASSGPGPSGNTIYF.

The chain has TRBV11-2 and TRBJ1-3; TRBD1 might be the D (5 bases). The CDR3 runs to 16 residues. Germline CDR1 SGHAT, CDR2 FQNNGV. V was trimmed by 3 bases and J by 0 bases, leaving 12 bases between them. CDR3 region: CASSLRGLGSGNTIYF. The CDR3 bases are TGTGCCAGCAGCTTGAGGGGCCTCGGCTCTGGAAACACCATATATTTT. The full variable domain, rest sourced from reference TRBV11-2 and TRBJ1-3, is EAGVAQSPRYKIIEKRQSVAFWCNPISGHATLYWYQQILGQGPKLLIQFQNNGVVDDSQLPKDRFSAERLKGVDSTLKIQPAKLEDSAVYLCASSLRGLGSGNTIYFGEGSWLTVV.

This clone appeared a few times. The CDR3 DNA reads as TGTGCCAGCAGGGCAGGGTACAGCCAGCCCCAGCATTTT. It is translated as CASRAGYSQPQHF. The V gene is TRBV2, the J gene TRBJ1-5; TRBD1 might be the D (5 bases). V lost 6 bases, J lost 7 bases, and 13 bases lay in between. The germline V gene has CDR1 SNHLY and CDR2 FYNNEI. The CDR3 contains 13 residues.

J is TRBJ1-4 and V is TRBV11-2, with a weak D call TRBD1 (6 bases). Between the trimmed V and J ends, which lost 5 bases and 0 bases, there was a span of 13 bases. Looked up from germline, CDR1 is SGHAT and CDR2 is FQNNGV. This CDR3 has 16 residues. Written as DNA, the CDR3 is TGTGCCAGCAGCACAGGGAGTTTTGCAACTAATGAAAAACTGTTTTTT. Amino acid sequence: CASSTGSFATNEKLFF.

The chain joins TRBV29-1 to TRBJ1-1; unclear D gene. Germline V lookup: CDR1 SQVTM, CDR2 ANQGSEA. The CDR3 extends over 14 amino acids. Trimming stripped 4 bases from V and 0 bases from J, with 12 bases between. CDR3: CSVGSVTLNTEAFF. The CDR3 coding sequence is TGCAGCGTTGGGTCGGTGACACTGAACACTGAAGCTTTCTTT.

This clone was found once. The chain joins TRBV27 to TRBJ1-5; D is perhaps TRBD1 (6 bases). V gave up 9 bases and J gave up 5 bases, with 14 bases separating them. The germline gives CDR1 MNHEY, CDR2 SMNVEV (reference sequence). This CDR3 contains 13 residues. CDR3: CASSDSQYQPQHF. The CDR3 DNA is TGTGCCAGTTCGGACAGCCAATATCAGCCCCAGCATTTT.

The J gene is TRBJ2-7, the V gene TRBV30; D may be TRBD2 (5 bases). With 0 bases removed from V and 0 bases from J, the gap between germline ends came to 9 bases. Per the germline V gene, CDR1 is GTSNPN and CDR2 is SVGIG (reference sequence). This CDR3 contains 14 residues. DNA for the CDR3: TGTGCCTGGAGTGTACGGGGTATCTCCTACGAGCAGTACTTC. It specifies CAWSVRGISYEQYF.

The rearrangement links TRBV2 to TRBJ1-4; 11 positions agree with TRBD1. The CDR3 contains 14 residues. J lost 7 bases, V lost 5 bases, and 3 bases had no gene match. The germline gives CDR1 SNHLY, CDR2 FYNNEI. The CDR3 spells CASSKGTGGEKLFF. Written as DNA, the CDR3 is TGTGCCAGCAGTAAGGGGACAGGGGGTGAAAAACTGTTTTTT.

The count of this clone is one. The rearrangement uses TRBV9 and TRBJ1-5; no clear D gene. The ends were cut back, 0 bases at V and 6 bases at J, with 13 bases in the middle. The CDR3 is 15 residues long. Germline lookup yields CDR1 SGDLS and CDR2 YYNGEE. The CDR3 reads CASSVEGLTGQPQHF. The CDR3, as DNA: TGTGCCAGCAGCGTAGAAGGTTTGACGGGTCAGCCCCAGCATTTT.

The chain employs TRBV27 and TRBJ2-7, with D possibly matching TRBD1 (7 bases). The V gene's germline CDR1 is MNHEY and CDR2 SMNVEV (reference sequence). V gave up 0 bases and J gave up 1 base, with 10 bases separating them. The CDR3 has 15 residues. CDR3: CASSLSSGGSYEQYF. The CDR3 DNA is TGTGCCAGCAGTTTATCTTCAGGGGGGTCCTACGAGCAGTACTTC.

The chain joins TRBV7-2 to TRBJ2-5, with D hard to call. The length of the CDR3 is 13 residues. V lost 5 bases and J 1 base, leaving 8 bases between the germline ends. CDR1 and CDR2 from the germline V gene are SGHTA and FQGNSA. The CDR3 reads CASSDWSQETQYF. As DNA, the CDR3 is TGTGCCAGCAGCGATTGGAGCCAAGAGACCCAGTACTTC.

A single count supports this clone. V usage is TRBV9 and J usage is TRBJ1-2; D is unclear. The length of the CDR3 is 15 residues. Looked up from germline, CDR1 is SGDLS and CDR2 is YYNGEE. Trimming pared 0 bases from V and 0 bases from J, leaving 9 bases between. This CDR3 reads CASSVDGRANYGYTF. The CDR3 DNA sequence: TGTGCCAGCAGCGTAGATGGGAGAGCTAACTATGGCTACACCTTC. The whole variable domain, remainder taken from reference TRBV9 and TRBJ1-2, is DSGVTQTPKHLITATGQRVTLRCSPRSGDLSVYWYQQSLDQGLQFLIQYYNGEERAKGNILERFSAQQFPDLHSELNLSSLELGDSALYFCASSVDGRANYGYTFGSGTRLTVV.

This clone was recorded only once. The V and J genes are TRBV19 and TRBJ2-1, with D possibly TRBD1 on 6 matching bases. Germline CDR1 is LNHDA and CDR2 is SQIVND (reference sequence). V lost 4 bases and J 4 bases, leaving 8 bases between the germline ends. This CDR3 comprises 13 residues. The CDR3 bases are TGTGCCAGTAGTAGGGGGCTATACAATGAGCAGTTCTTC. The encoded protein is CASSRGLYNEQFF.

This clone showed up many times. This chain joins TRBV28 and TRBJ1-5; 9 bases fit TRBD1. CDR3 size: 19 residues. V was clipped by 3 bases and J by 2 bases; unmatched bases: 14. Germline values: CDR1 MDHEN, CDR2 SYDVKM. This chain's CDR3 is CASSFSWIGQGKGNQPQHF. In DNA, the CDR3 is TGTGCCAGCAGTTTCTCGTGGATCGGACAGGGGAAAGGCAATCAGCCCCAGCATTTT.

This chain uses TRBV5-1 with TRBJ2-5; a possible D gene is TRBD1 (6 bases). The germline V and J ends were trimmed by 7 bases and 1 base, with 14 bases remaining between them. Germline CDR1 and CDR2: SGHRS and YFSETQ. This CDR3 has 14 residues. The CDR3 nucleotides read TGCGCCAGCGGTGGTGGGACAACCCAAGAGACCCAGTACTTC. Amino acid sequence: CASGGGTTQETQYF.

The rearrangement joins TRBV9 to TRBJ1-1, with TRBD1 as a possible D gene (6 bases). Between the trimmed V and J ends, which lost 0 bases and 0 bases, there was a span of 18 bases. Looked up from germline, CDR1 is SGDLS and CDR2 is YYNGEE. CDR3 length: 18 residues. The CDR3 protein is CASSVGSTGTDMNTEAFF. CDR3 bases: TGTGCCAGCAGCGTAGGGTCTACAGGGACCGACATGAACACTGAAGCTTTCTTT.

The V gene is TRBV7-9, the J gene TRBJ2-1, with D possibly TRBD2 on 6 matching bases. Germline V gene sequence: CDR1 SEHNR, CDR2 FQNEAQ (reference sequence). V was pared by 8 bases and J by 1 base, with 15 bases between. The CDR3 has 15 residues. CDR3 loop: CASVPLAESYNEQFF. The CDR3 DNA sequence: TGTGCCAGCGTTCCTTTAGCGGAATCCTACAATGAGCAGTTCTTC. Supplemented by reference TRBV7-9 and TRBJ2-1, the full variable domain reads DTGVSQNPRHKITKRGQNVTFRCDPISEHNRLYWYRQTLGQGPEFLTYFQNEAQLEKSRLLSDRFSAERPKGSFSTLEIQRTEQGDSAMYLCASVPLAESYNEQFFGPGTRLTVL.

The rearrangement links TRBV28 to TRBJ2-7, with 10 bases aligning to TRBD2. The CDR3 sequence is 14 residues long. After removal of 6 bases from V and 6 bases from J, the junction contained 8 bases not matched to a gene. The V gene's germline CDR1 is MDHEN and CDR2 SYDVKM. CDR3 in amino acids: CASSAPGTSVEQYF. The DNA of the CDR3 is TGTGCCAGCAGCGCCCCCGGGACTAGCGTCGAGCAGTACTTC.